These 10 T cell receptor beta chains were sequenced from one sample in a study of blood T cell repertoires in COVID-19. Clones were sequenced by immunoSEQ multiplex PCR, and TCRdb holds only the in-frame ones, with some missing. The data show 70,000 or so clones, with 80% to 90% seen just once and around 9.9% held by the top ten. Sequencing used peripheral blood. All receptors come from a woman aged 18 to 35 with acute or convalescent COVID-19.

The chain uses TRBV19 and TRBJ2-1; 9 positions match TRBD2. J gave up 6 bases and V 3 bases, and 3 bases lay outside the gene matches. CDR3 size: 14 residues. Germline V CDR1 and CDR2: LNHDA, SQIVND (reference sequence). DNA for the CDR3: TGTGCCAGTAGTATGGGGACTAGCCCCAATGAGCAGTTCTTC. This gives the protein CASSMGTSPNEQFF.

This clone turned up a few times. The V and J genes are TRBV5-4 and TRBJ1-1; D is uncertain. V gave up 5 bases and J gave up 1 base, with 18 bases separating them. Per germline, CDR1 SGHNT and CDR2 YYREEE (reference sequence). This CDR3 has 16 residues. This CDR3 is CASRRDLSTGNTEAFF. DNA for the CDR3: TGTGCCAGCAGACGGGATCTATCGACGGGGAACACTGAAGCTTTCTTT. Full variable domain (remainder filled in from reference TRBV5-4 and TRBJ1-1): ETGVTQSPTHLIKTRGQQVTLRCSSQSGHNTVSWYQQALGQGPQFIFQYYREEENGRGNFPPRFSGLQFPNYSSELNVNALELDDSALYLCASRRDLSTGNTEAFFGQGTRLTVV.

The chain combines TRBV6-6 with TRBJ2-7; 7 bases match TRBD1. Trimming cost V 2 bases and J 0 bases; bases outside gene matches: 1. Per germline, CDR1 MNHNY and CDR2 SVGAGI (reference sequence). This CDR3 region has 14 residues. CDR3 loop: CASSYPGGSYEQYF. The DNA of the CDR3 is TGTGCCAGCAGTTACCCAGGGGGCTCCTACGAGCAGTACTTC.

The V gene is TRBV18, the J gene TRBJ2-2; 7 bases map to TRBD2. CDR1 is KGHSH and CDR2 is LQKENI in the germline V gene. V shed 6 bases, J shed 2 bases, and the junction held 6 bases outside the gene matches. The CDR3 is made up of 15 amino acids. CDR3 sequence: CASSVTSTNTGELFF. The CDR3 nucleotides are TGTGCCAGCTCCGTGACTAGCACTAACACCGGGGAGCTGTTTTTT. Filled out from reference TRBV18 and TRBJ2-2, the complete variable domain reads NAGVMQNPRHLVRRRGQEARLRCSPMKGHSHVYWYRQLPEEGLKFMVYLQKENIIDESGMPKERFSAEFPKEGPSILRIQQVVRGDSAAYFCASSVTSTNTGELFFGEGSRLTVL.

This chain connects TRBV28 to TRBJ1-6, with D maybe TRBD1 (6 bases). Germline loops: CDR1 MDHEN, CDR2 SYDVKM. Trimming cost V 6 bases and J 4 bases, with 19 bases left between them. The CDR3 spans 17 residues. The CDR3: CASSSLSLQGYNSPLHF. The CDR3, as DNA: TGTGCCAGCAGCAGTTTATCCCTCCAGGGGTATAATTCACCCCTCCACTTT. The full variable domain, its missing parts supplied by reference TRBV28 and TRBJ1-6, is DVKVTQSSRYLVKRTGEKVFLECVQDMDHENMFWYRQDPGLGLRLIYFSYDVKMKEKGDIPEGYSVSREKKERFSLILESASTNQTSMYLCASSSLSLQGYNSPLHFGNGTRLTVT.

V is TRBV5-5 and J is TRBJ2-3, with D possibly matching TRBD2 (7 bases). This CDR3 has 16 residues. CDR1 and CDR2 (germline): SGHKS, YYEKEE (reference sequence). Deletions cut 1 base from V and 4 bases from J, with 16 bases between. The chain's CDR3 is CASSLYREGNPDTQYF. In DNA form, the CDR3 reads TGTGCCAGCAGCTTGTACAGGGAGGGGAACCCAGATACGCAGTATTTT.

J is TRBJ1-5 and V is TRBV20-1; 7 bases map to TRBD1. The junction had 8 bases not matched to a gene; V was cut back by 3 bases and J by 3 bases. This CDR3 contains 15 residues. The germline V gene encodes CDR1 DFQATT and CDR2 SNEGSKA (reference sequence). The CDR3 nucleotides read TGCAGTGCTAGTAGAGGGGGCGCGATCAATCAGCCCCAGCATTTT. Translation: CSASRGGAINQPQHF.

The J gene is TRBJ2-7, the V gene TRBV5-1; TRBD1 matches 11 bases. Trimming at V came to 0 bases and at J to 3 bases, leaving 2 bases not matched to a gene. Germline CDR1 and CDR2: SGHRS and YFSETQ. The CDR3 is made up of 15 amino acids. CDR3 sequence: CASSLAGTGGYEQYF. In nucleotides, the CDR3 is TGCGCCAGCAGCTTGGCCGGGACAGGGGGCTACGAGCAGTACTTC.

This clone was observed a single time. The CDR3 DNA reads TGTGCCAGTAGTATGGGGCCCTTAGCCAAAAACATTCAGTACTTC. This codes for CASSMGPLAKNIQYF. The V call is TRBV19, the J call TRBJ2-4, with D perhaps matching TRBD1 (5 bases). This CDR3 spans 15 amino acids. The ends were cut back, 3 bases at V and 0 bases at J, with 9 bases in the middle. Looked up from germline, CDR1 is LNHDA and CDR2 is SQIVND (reference sequence). The whole variable domain, filled in from reference TRBV19 and TRBJ2-4, reads DGGITQSPKYLFRKEGQNVTLSCEQNLNHDAMYWYRQDPGQGLRLIYYSQIVNDFQKGDIAEGYSVSREKKESFPLTVTSAQKNPTAFYLCASSMGPLAKNIQYFGAGTRLSVL.

The V and J genes are TRBV4-1 and TRBJ2-3; 8 bases align to TRBD1. CDR1 MGHRA and CDR2 YSYEKL come from the germline V gene. V lost 6 bases to trimming and J lost 2 bases; unmatched junction nucleotides: 4. The CDR3 consists of 14 residues. DNA for the CDR3: TGCGCCAGCAGTCCGACAGGGGTCACAGATACGCAGTATTTT. Its translation is CASSPTGVTDTQYF.